This T cell receptor (beta chain) was recorded in a study of post-analysis software for immune sequencing data (dated by TCRdb to the mid-2010s). Notes on the research overall: The recorded disease courses included relapsing-remitting, secondary progressive and progressive-relapsing multiple sclerosis, and some patients had no subtype annotation. The patient repertoires were set against under 13 previously published healthy control repertoires from donors whose ages ranged from roughly 6 to 27 years. A subset of samples was prepared in parallel using single-end sample barcoding, then pooled and co-amplified after Illumina adapter ligation. The research as a whole found: When samples were clustered directly using the F measure, samples prepared in the same batch co-clustered strongly, which prompted a batch-effect correction. Significantly higher frequencies in patients than in controls were found for five or six TRBV segments, including TRBV5-6, TRBV5-1 and TRBV20-1. The multiple sclerosis patient group was slightly younger than the control group. Significantly lower normalized Chao1 diversity was found in multiple sclerosis patients than in controls, suggesting substantial peripheral T-cell clonal expansion.

Taken from cysteine to phenylalanine, the CDR3 has 16 residues. Only the CDR3 DNA stays, 48 bases, in frame from base 1. For CDR1 and CDR2, the germline V gene lists SGHTA and FQGTGA. V ends up 4 bases short and J 5 bases short, with an unmatched junction base count of 5. To demonstrate the VDJtools post-analysis software, TCR beta repertoires were profiled from the peripheral blood of more than ten young patients with multiple sclerosis. The multiple sclerosis patients were children and adolescents between roughly 6 and 16 years of age. In regard to this clonotype: Its antigen is still unknown. No base-level quality is on record; no much larger clone is a single base apart.

To prepare the library, PCR was applied. Instrument used: Illumina HiSeq 2500. Unique molecular identifiers were incorporated into TCR beta cDNA libraries to reduce PCR and sequencing biases. Some 500,000 cDNA molecules were obtained for every 1 to 10 million input T cells, so each molecule roughly corresponded to one T cell. The patient libraries were prepared and sequenced with the same protocol used for the earlier healthy control dataset. Within a given batch, samples were prepared together, multiplexed and sequenced on the same HiSeq lane. The original pipeline was this. MIGEC handled the raw barcoded reads, throwing out single-read molecular identifier groups before consensus assembly and CDR3 extraction. VDJtools was used for post-analysis of the clonotype tables, with diversity normalized by down-sampling every dataset to the smallest sample size. Repertoire overlap clustering matched CDR3 amino acid but not nucleotide sequences to correct batch-related cross-sample contamination. TCRdb took the public reads, trimmed them with fastp at Q25, ran MiXCR for clone calling and kept in-frame beta chains. Rows are unified per CDR3 protein, each entry keeping the most common DNA and genes. TCRdb's processing, not the authors', yielded these V and J calls. This sample holds roughly 430,000 distinct CDR3 sequences; approximately 38% were observed only once. The ten most abundant clones make up 7.6% of the sample.

This receptor was taken from a girl aged 2 to 9 with multiple sclerosis. Specimen: blood. Here the chain combines TRBV7-3 and TRBJ2-5; 15 of the junction bases match TRBD2. The CDR3 region: CASSSHGLAGGETQYF. The DNA sequence is as follows: TGTGCCAGCAGCTCACACGGACTAGCGGGAGGGGAGACCCAGTACTTC. Reference TRBV7-3 and TRBJ2-5 genes cover what lies past the CDR3, so the full variable domain is GAGVSQTPSNKVTEKGKYVELRCDPISGHTALYWYRQSLGQGPEFLIYFQGTGAADDSGLPNDRFFAVRPEGSVSTLKIQRTERGDSAVYLCASSSHGLAGGETQYFGPGTRLLVL.